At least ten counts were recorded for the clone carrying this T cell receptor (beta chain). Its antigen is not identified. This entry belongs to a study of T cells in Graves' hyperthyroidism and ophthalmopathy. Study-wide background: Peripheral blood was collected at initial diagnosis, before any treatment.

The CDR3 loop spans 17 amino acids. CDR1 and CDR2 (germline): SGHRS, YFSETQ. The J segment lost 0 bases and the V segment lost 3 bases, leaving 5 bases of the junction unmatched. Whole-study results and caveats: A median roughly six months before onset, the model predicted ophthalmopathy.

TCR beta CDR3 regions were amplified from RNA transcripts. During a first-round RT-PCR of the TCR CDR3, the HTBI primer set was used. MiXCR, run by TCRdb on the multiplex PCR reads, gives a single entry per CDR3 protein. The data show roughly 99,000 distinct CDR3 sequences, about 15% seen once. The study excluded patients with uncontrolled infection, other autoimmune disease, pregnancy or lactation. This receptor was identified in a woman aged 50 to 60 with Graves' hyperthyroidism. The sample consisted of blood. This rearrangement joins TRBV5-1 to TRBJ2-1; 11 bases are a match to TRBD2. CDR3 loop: CASSSRLAGSSYNEQFF. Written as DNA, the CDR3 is TGCGCCAGCAGCTCGCGACTAGCGGGGAGCTCCTACAATGAGCAGTTCTTC.